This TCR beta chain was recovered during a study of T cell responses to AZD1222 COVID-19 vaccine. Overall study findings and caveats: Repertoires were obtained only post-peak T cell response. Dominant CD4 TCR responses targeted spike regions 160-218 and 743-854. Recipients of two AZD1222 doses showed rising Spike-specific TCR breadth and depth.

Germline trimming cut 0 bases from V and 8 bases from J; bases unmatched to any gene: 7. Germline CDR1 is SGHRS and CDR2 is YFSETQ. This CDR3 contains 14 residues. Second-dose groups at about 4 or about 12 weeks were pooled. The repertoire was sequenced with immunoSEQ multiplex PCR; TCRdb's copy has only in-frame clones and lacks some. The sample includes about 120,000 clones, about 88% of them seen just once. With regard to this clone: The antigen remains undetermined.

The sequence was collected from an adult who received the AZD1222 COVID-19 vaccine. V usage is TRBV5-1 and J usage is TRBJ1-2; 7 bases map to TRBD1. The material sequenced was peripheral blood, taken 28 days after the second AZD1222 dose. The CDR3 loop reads CASSLVGTVGGYTF. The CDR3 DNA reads TGCGCCAGCAGCTTGGTCGGGACAGTGGGCGGCTACACCTTC.